These 13 T cell receptor beta chains were sequenced from one sample in a study of OX40 agonist ivuxolimab in advanced cancers. Some clones are missing from TCRdb's copy, which holds only in-frame ones; the method was immunoSEQ multiplex PCR. The sample contains just under 45,000 clones, less than 85% of which appear only once. The input for sequencing was CD4+ or CD8+ T cells sorted from blood, taken in a trial of the OX40 agonist ivuxolimab. These receptors were taken from an adult with an advanced solid tumor such as melanoma, head and neck, liver or kidney cancer.

The chain recombines TRBV9 with TRBJ1-1; the match to TRBD1 covers 7 bases. The J segment lost 0 bases and the V segment lost 4 bases, leaving 3 bases of the junction unmatched. CDR3 length: 14 residues. CDR1 and CDR2 (germline): SGDLS, YYNGEE. CDR3 coding DNA: TGTGCCAGCAGCTCCGGGACAGTGAACACTGAAGCTTTCTTT. Its protein is CASSSGTVNTEAFF.

The chain links TRBV7-3 to TRBJ2-1; D unclear. V was trimmed by 2 bases and J by 7 bases, leaving 9 bases between them. CDR3 length: 13 amino acids. CDR1 and CDR2 from the germline V gene are SGHTA and FQGTGA. In DNA form, the CDR3 reads TGTGCCAGCAGCTTATCCTTTAGGAATGAGCAGTTCTTC. It specifies CASSLSFRNEQFF. Full variable domain (outside the CDR3, taken from reference TRBV7-3 and TRBJ2-1): GAGVSQTPSNKVTEKGKYVELRCDPISGHTALYWYRQSLGQGPEFLIYFQGTGAADDSGLPNDRFFAVRPEGSVSTLKIQRTERGDSAVYLCASSLSFRNEQFFGPGTRLTVL.

The chain recombines TRBV6-6 with TRBJ1-5; 7 nucleotides line up with TRBD1. V dropped 4 bases and J dropped 0; count of bases not matched to a gene: 3. The CDR3 has 15 residues. Germline CDR1 and CDR2: MNHNY and SVGAGI (reference sequence). The CDR3 sequence: CASSWTGYSNQPQHF. The CDR3 nucleotides read TGTGCCAGCAGTTGGACAGGTTATAGCAATCAGCCCCAGCATTTT.

The genes are TRBV18 and TRBJ2-1; D ambiguous. The CDR3 covers 15 residues. CDR1 and CDR2 (germline): KGHSH, LQKENI. V gave up 5 bases and J gave up 0 bases, with 11 bases separating them. The CDR3 coding sequence is TGTGCCAGCTCATGGGCGACCAGCTCCTACAATGAGCAGTTCTTC. Translating it yields CASSWATSSYNEQFF.

This chain connects TRBV29-1 to TRBJ2-4, with D possibly being TRBD2 (7 bases). The V end lost 6 bases, the J end lost 0 bases, and 15 bases lay between the germline ends. The CDR3 is 15 amino acids. Germline V lookup: CDR1 SQVTM, CDR2 ANQGSEA. CDR3 region: CSVKPGGAAKNIQYF. The CDR3 coding sequence is TGCAGCGTAAAACCGGGGGGCGCAGCCAAAAACATTCAGTACTTC. Drawing the rest from reference TRBV29-1 and TRBJ2-4, the complete variable domain is SAVISQKPSRDICQRGTSLTIQCQVDSQVTMMFWYRQQPGQSLTLIATANQGSEATYESGFVIDKFPISRPNLTFSTLTVSNMSPEDSSIYLCSVKPGGAAKNIQYFGAGTRLSVL.

This clone was seen a few times. The chain carries TRBV6-1 and TRBJ1-3; TRBD1 is a possible D gene (5 bases). Trimming left V 6 bases short and J 4 bases short, with 16 bases between. This CDR3 is built from 15 residues. Germline CDR1 MNHNS, CDR2 SASEGT. The CDR3 nucleotides are TGTGCCAGCAGAGAGGCAGGGTCATACGGAAACACCATATATTTT. Translated, it gives CASREAGSYGNTIYF.

The V and J genes are TRBV25-1 and TRBJ1-5, with unresolved D. This CDR3 has 15 residues. CDR1 is MGHDK and CDR2 is SYGVNS in the germline V gene. Trimming removed 1 base at V and 2 bases at J, with 9 bases between. The CDR3 DNA is TGTGCCAGCAGTGAATCAGGTGGAGGCAATCAGCCCCAGCATTTT. Translated: CASSESGGGNQPQHF.

V is TRBV29-1 and J is TRBJ1-2; 10 bases match TRBD1. Trimming at V came to 4 bases and at J to 7 bases, leaving 3 bases not matched to a gene. Germline values: CDR1 SQVTM, CDR2 ANQGSEA. The length of the CDR3 is 12 residues. DNA of the CDR3: TGCAGCGTTGGACAGGGGGCTGGTGGCTACACCTTC. Translated: CSVGQGAGGYTF.

This chain uses TRBV5-1 with TRBJ2-5; 9 bases fit TRBD1. The germline V gene encodes CDR1 SGHRS and CDR2 YFSETQ. The J segment lost 5 bases and the V segment lost 6 bases, leaving 8 bases of the junction unmatched. This CDR3 is 14 amino acids long. CDR3 sequence reads: CASTLGTGRETQYF. CDR3 bases: TGCGCCAGCACCCTTGGGACAGGGAGGGAGACCCAGTACTTC.

The rearrangement uses TRBV28 and TRBJ1-1, with TRBD1 as a possible D gene (5 bases). The CDR3 is 15 amino acids. The germline gives CDR1 MDHEN, CDR2 SYDVKM. Trimming stripped 6 bases from V and 1 base from J, with 15 bases between. The chain's CDR3 is CASSVAGNRNTEAFF. Here the CDR3 DNA reads TGTGCCAGCAGCGTGGCAGGGAACCGGAACACTGAAGCTTTCTTT. Based on the CDR3 plus reference TRBV28 and TRBJ1-1, the full variable domain is DVKVTQSSRYLVKRTGEKVFLECVQDMDHENMFWYRQDPGLGLRLIYFSYDVKMKEKGDIPEGYSVSREKKERFSLILESASTNQTSMYLCASSVAGNRNTEAFFGQGTRLTVV.

V and J are TRBV7-9 and TRBJ2-3, with no clear D. Trimming took 5 bases from V and 3 from J, leaving 9 bases between them. Germline loops: CDR1 SEHNR, CDR2 FQNEAQ (reference sequence). This CDR3 is built from 13 residues. CDR3 protein: CASSLEGTDTQYF. CDR3 DNA sequence: TGTGCCAGCAGCCTAGAAGGAACAGATACGCAGTATTTT.

This clone was observed a handful of times. This chain connects TRBV10-3 to TRBJ1-1, with TRBD1 as a possible D gene (5 bases). Per germline, CDR1 ENHRY and CDR2 SYGVKD. This CDR3 is 12 amino acids long. The germline V and J ends were trimmed by 8 bases and 4 bases, with 11 bases remaining between them. The CDR3 nucleotides are TGTGCCATCCGGGACGGCGTCACTGAAGCTTTCTTT. Translating gives CAIRDGVTEAFF.

This chain joins TRBV6-5 and TRBJ2-7; TRBD1 aligns across 11 bases. The germline V gene has CDR1 MNHEY and CDR2 SVGAGI. The V segment lost 7 bases and the J segment 4 bases; nucleotides outside the gene matches: 9. The CDR3 is 15 residues long. CDR3 in DNA: TGTGCCAGCACTCGGGGGACAGGGGGTGAATACGAGCAGTACTTC. Protein product: CASTRGTGGEYEQYF.